This T cell receptor beta chain stems from a study of T cell responses to AZD1222 COVID-19 vaccine. Trimming left V 0 bases short and J 2 bases short, with 11 bases between. The CDR3 runs 15 residues. CDR1 and CDR2 (germline): SGHKS, YYEKEE (reference sequence). Study findings and constraints: Regions 160-218 and 743-854 held dominance among vaccine-associated CD4 TCRs, which spanned spike. The donors showed a predominance of white British ancestry and of females, with possible underestimation of clonal diversity. Repertoires in all cases were sampled only once the peak T cell response had passed.

As regards this clone: What it binds is unknown.

This table comes from immunoSEQ multiplex PCR, and its TCRdb copy is limited to in-frame clones, with some not included. This table has 95,000 to 100,000 clones, just over 90% appearing once. The material was peripheral blood, obtained on day 0 of AZD1222 vaccination. This TCR was recovered from an adult in good health. The V gene is TRBV5-5, the J gene TRBJ1-2; D possibly corresponds to TRBD1 (5 bases). The CDR3 region is CASSLGWGTNYGYTF. CDR3 nucleotides: TGTGCCAGCAGCTTGGGTTGGGGGACCAACTATGGCTACACCTTC.